This note documents a single T cell receptor (beta chain) sequence. No antigen is known for it. There are no base qualities to consult, and no much larger clone falls within one base. From the germline V gene, CDR1 is ENHRY and CDR2 is SYGVKD. Ends trimmed: V by 5 bases, J by 0 bases; bases unmatched to a gene: 3. The CDR3 goes from the cysteine to the phenylalanine over 15 residues. Only the CDR3 portion is preserved as DNA: 45 bases, with reading frame beginning at the first base. The source of the sample is a study of blood T cell repertoires in COVID-19 (dated by TCRdb to 2018 to 2021). For context, the study as a whole: The collaborator samples originated in the United States, Italy and Spain and spanned the acute and convalescent phases of COVID-19. The repertoires were released in a freely available public database intended as a resource for research on the immune response to SARS-CoV-2. The prospective study material was composed of cDNA or gDNA derived from T cells, B-cell-depleted T cells, or PBMCs. HLA class I and class II types, where available, came from metadata supplied by the sample provider rather than from assay-based typing. Nearly every sample came with metadata listing a de-identified subject ID, COVID-19 status, age in years and sex. Samples were obtained from the ongoing ImmuneRACE study (first 160 participants) and from about 1,300 subjects provided by 6 global collaborators. The dataset comprised deeply sampled blood TCRbeta repertoires from subjects exposed to, actively infected with, or recovered from COVID-19. Overall results and qualifications from the work: The amount of clinical and demographic metadata varied by source and participant and was provided uncurated.

TCRbeta CDR3 regions were amplified from genomic DNA using the immunoSEQ Assay, a bias-controlled multiplex PCR. In the original analysis: Nucleated cell counts per sample were estimated from amplification of reference gene primers within the assay. To quantify the absolute abundance of each unique TCRbeta CDR3 rearrangement, sequence reads were collapsed and filtered. Productive Simpson clonality was computed per sample as the square root of Simpson's diversity index over productive rearrangements. TCRdb re-hosts the immuneACCESS table, in-frame sequences only. Its copies lack some clones; in the studies checked, an unresolved V gene accounts for under half of them, and the cause for the rest is not known. The DNA was the basis for D and trimming; V, J and clone size are from that table. Recorded for this sample are some 290,000 clones; almost 90% of them occurred a single time. The top ten clonotypes cover roughly 12% of the sample.

At one collaborating source in Seattle, patients were enrolled during active infection and were followed longitudinally through the course of disease. Collaborating institutions collected whole blood in K2EDTA tubes following their own protocols. For TCRbeta analysis, collaborators shipped samples as frozen whole blood, isolated PBMCs, or DNA extracted from either of those sample types. Source material: peripheral blood. The chain is made from TRBV10-3 and TRBJ1-4; TRBD1 lines up with 7 middle nucleotides. This receptor was taken from a woman younger than 45 with COVID-19, enrolled during active disease. The CDR3 sequence is CAISSTGATNEKLFF. DNA sequence: TGTGCCATCAGTAGCACAGGGGCAACTAATGAAAAACTGTTTTTT.